This is a list of T cell receptor beta chains from one sample in a study of blood T cell repertoires in COVID-19. Assay used: immunoSEQ multiplex PCR; TCRdb lists only in-frame clones, some missing. The sample lists 90,000 to 130,000 clones, roughly 84% occurring once. Material: peripheral blood. The receptors stem from a man between 40 and 49 years old with acute or convalescent COVID-19. The CDR3 runs from the conserved cysteine through the conserved F or W. The order of the fields is D gene, CDR3 length, V gene, J gene, clone size, CDR3 protein, CDR3 DNA. The D gene is left open where the match is weak. Not all rows give a size; the values are once, few, many and, for expanded clones, a class.

>TRBD2|15|TRBV5-1|TRBJ2-1|few
CASSGGESSYNEQFF
TGCGCCAGCAGCGGGGGGGAGAGCTCCTACAATGAGCAGTTCTTC
>.|12|TRBV15|TRBJ2-3|once
CATSRVAGTQYF
TGTGCCACCAGCAGAGTGGCGGGTACGCAGTATTTT
>.|17|TRBV10-3|TRBJ2-1|.
CAISESGAGVGYNEQFF
TGTGCCATCAGTGAGTCGGGGGCTGGGGTGGGTTACAATGAGCAGTTCTTC
>.|13|TRBV25-1|TRBJ2-1|few
CASSEYRYNEQFF
TGTGCCAGCAGTGAATATCGGTACAATGAGCAGTTCTTC
>TRBD2|15|TRBV15|TRBJ2-1|.
CATSRQGLALGEQFF
TGTGCCACCAGCAGACAGGGACTAGCTCTTGGTGAGCAGTTCTTC
>TRBD1|16|TRBV28|TRBJ2-7|.
CASSSYRDRGAYEQYF
TGTGCCAGCAGTTCATACCGGGACAGGGGAGCCTACGAGCAGTACTTC
>.|13|TRBV18|TRBJ2-3|.
CASSKPSADTQYF
TGTGCCAGCTCAAAGCCAAGTGCAGATACGCAGTATTTT
>.|14|TRBV6-6|TRBJ2-5|.
CASSYSARAETQYF
TGTGCCAGCAGTTACTCGGCCAGGGCAGAGACCCAGTACTTC
>.|13|TRBV9|TRBJ2-2|.
CASSTRPSGELFF
TGTGCCAGCAGCACTAGGCCCTCCGGGGAGCTGTTTTTT
>.|13|TRBV5-1|TRBJ2-3|.
CASSLGRGDTQYF
TGCGCCAGCAGCTTGGGTAGAGGAGATACGCAGTATTTT
>.|16|TRBV27|TRBJ1-5|once
CASSLPADSSNQPQHF
TGTGCCAGCAGTTTACCGGCGGACTCTAGCAATCAGCCCCAGCATTTT
>.|16|TRBV7-2|TRBJ2-6|.
CASSFRGSSGANVLTF
TGTGCCAGCAGCTTTAGGGGGAGCTCTGGGGCCAACGTCCTGACTTTC
>.|16|TRBV4-1|TRBJ2-1|few
CASSLGGGRGDNEQFF
TGCGCCAGCAGCCTGGGGGGCGGCAGGGGGGACAATGAGCAGTTCTTC
>.|15|TRBV6-1|TRBJ2-2|.
CASSEGGLDTGELFF
TGTGCCAGCAGTGAAGGGGGGCTGGACACCGGGGAGCTGTTTTTT
>TRBD2|15|TRBV5-4|TRBJ2-7|.
CASSFGGGRGYEQYF
TGTGCCAGCAGCTTTGGCGGCGGGAGGGGCTACGAGCAGTACTTC
>TRBD1|13|TRBV18|TRBJ1-4|.
CASSGGQDEKLFF
TGTGCCAGCTCGGGGGGACAGGATGAAAAACTGTTTTTT
>TRBD1|14|TRBV5-5|TRBJ1-5|.
CASSLYRGGQPQHF
TGTGCCAGCAGCTTGTACAGGGGGGGACAGCCCCAGCATTTT
>TRBD2|17|TRBV15|TRBJ2-1|few
CATSRGVTSGLGNEQFF
TGTGCCACCAGCAGAGGCGTGACTAGCGGGCTGGGAAATGAGCAGTTCTTC
>.|13|TRBV4-3|TRBJ2-5|.
CASSRGLAETQYF
TGCGCCAGCAGCCGGGGGCTCGCGGAGACCCAGTACTTC
>.|15|TRBV27|TRBJ2-7|.
CASSPYRGRIYEQYF
TGTGCCAGCAGTCCCTACCGGGGTCGGATCTACGAGCAGTACTTC
>.|15|TRBV7-2|TRBJ1-2|.
CASSSLLTGNYGYTF
TGTGCCAGCAGCTCCCTCTTGACGGGAAACTATGGCTACACCTTC
>TRBD1|13|TRBV12-3/TRBV12-4|TRBJ1-2|.
CASSWTGGHGYTF
TGTGCCAGCAGTTGGACAGGGGGCCATGGCTACACCTTC
>.|13|TRBV4-1|TRBJ2-7|.
CASPGTRIYEQYF
TGCGCCAGCCCCGGGACACGAATCTACGAGCAGTACTTC
>.|16|TRBV10-3|TRBJ2-3|few
CAISIGTSPSTDTQYF
TGTGCCATCAGTATTGGAACTAGCCCTAGCACAGATACGCAGTATTTT
>TRBD2|15|TRBV7-8|TRBJ2-7|.
CASSLNPREGYEQYF
TGTGCCAGCAGCTTAAATCCCAGGGAGGGGTACGAGCAGTACTTC
>.|14|TRBV19|TRBJ2-7|once
CASSNLGRTYEQYF
TGTGCCAGTAGTAATTTGGGGAGGACCTACGAGCAGTACTTC
>TRBD2|15|TRBV4-3|TRBJ2-3|.
CASSRLAGNTDTQYF
TGCGCCAGCAGCCGACTAGCGGGAAACACAGATACGCAGTATTTT
>.|11|TRBV2|TRBJ2-5|.
CASSSKETQYF
TGTGCCAGCAGTTCTAAAGAGACCCAGTACTTC
>.|14|TRBV7-3|TRBJ2-3|.
CASSFNTRTDTQYF
TGTGCCAGCAGCTTCAACACGCGCACAGATACGCAGTATTTT
>.|16|TRBV7-3|TRBJ2-1|.
CASSKQGVRKVNEQFF
TGTGCCAGCAGCAAACAGGGTGTCAGGAAGGTGAATGAGCAGTTCTTC
>TRBD1|13|TRBV12-3/TRBV12-4|TRBJ1-2|.
CASSGQGAYGYTF
TGTGCCAGCAGCGGACAGGGGGCCTATGGCTACACCTTC
>TRBD1|15|TRBV14|TRBJ1-2|.
CASSHSGTVGYGYTF
TGTGCCAGCAGCCATTCCGGGACAGTGGGCTATGGCTACACCTTC
>.|14|TRBV5-1|TRBJ2-3|.
CASSPQGFRDTQYF
TGCGCCAGCAGCCCCCAGGGGTTTAGAGATACGCAGTATTTT
>TRBD1|15|TRBV6-6|TRBJ1-4|.
CASSPGTGINEKLFF
TGTGCCAGCAGCCCCGGGACAGGGATTAATGAAAAACTGTTTTTT
>TRBD2|17|TRBV4-2|TRBJ2-5|.
CASSQEGDSGGGETQYF
TGTGCCAGCAGCCAAGAAGGGGATAGCGGGGGGGGAGAGACCCAGTACTTC
>.|13|TRBV20-1|TRBJ2-7|.
CSASGVAAWEQYF
TGCAGTGCTAGTGGGGTGGCGGCCTGGGAGCAGTACTTC
>TRBD1|16|TRBV7-6|TRBJ1-3|.
CASSLAGTGAGNTIYF
TGTGCCAGCAGCTTAGCTGGGACAGGGGCTGGAAACACCATATATTTT
>TRBD2|16|TRBV28|TRBJ2-5|.
CASSLIASGGRETQYF
TGTGCCAGCAGTCTCATCGCTAGCGGAGGGAGGGAGACCCAGTACTTC